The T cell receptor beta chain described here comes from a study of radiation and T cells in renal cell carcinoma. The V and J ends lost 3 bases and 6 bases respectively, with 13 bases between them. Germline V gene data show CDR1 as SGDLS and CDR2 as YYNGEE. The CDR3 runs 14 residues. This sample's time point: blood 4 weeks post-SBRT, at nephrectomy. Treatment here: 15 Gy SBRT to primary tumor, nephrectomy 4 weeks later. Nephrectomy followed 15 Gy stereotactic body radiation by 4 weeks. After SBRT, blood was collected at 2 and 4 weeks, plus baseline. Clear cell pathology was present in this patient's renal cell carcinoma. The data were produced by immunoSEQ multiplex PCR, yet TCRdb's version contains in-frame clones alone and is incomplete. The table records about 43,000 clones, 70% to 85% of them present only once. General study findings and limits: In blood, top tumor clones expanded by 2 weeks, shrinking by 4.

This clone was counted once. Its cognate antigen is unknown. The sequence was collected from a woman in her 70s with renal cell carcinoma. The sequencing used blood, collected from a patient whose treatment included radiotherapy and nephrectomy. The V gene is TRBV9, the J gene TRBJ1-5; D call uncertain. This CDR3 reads CASSAYPTGQPQHF. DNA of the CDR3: TGTGCCAGCAGCGCCTACCCCACCGGTCAGCCCCAGCATTTT.